This T cell receptor beta chain comes out of a study of pediatric ulcerative colitis. Assay used: immunoSEQ multiplex PCR; TCRdb lists only in-frame clones, some missing. The table includes more than 45,000 clones, approximately 87% detected once. The CDR3 loop spans 12 amino acids. Per germline, CDR1 SGHVS and CDR2 FNYEAQ. V was clipped by 3 bases and J by 3 bases, with 6 bases between them. The receptor's source is a boy younger than 18 who was a control in a study of pediatric ulcerative colitis. The J gene is TRBJ2-7, the V gene TRBV7-6; D is unclear. Source material: blood. The CDR3 nucleotides read TGTGCCAGCAGCTTCTCGGACTACGAGCAGTACTTC. This translates into CASSFSDYEQYF. Based on the CDR3 plus reference TRBV7-6 and TRBJ2-7, the full variable domain is GAGVSQSPRYKVTKRGQDVALRCDPISGHVSLYWYRQALGQGPEFLTYFNYEAQQDKSGLPNDRFSAERPEGSISTLTIQRTEQRDSAMYRCASSFSDYEQYFGPGTRLTVT.